Listed below are T cell receptor beta chains from one sample, sequenced in a study of blood T cell repertoires in COVID-19. Generated by immunoSEQ multiplex PCR, the TCRdb table keeps only in-frame clones and is missing some. The sample consists of more than 200,000 clones, over 75% of them appearing once. Material: peripheral blood. These receptors came from a middle-aged man with COVID-19, enrolled during active disease. Both conserved end residues are part of each CDR3. Fields, in order: V gene, J gene, clone size, D gene, CDR3 protein, CDR3 DNA. D genes are given only for firm matches. Clone size is not always given. Where it is, it says once, few, many or a class for expanded clones.

>TRBV3-1/TRBV3-2|TRBJ2-4|.|.
CASSQQGAKNIQYF
TGTGCCAGCAGCCAGCAGGGTGCCAAAAACATTCAGTACTTC
>TRBV28|TRBJ1-5|.|TRBD1
CASRTGTDYQPQHF
TGTGCCAGCAGGACAGGGACAGATTATCAGCCCCAGCATTTT
>TRBV3-1/TRBV3-2|TRBJ2-1|.|TRBD2
CASSWGTSGPKQFF
TGTGCCAGCAGCTGGGGGACTAGCGGGCCAAAGCAGTTCTTC
>TRBV19|TRBJ2-1|few|.
CASQGGDGGYNEQFF
TGTGCCAGCCAGGGGGGCGACGGGGGATACAATGAGCAGTTCTTC
>TRBV5-1|TRBJ2-1|.|TRBD1
CASSLRQGAVSYNEQFF
TGCGCCAGCAGCTTGAGACAGGGGGCTGTATCGTACAATGAGCAGTTCTTC
>TRBV5-1|TRBJ2-7|few|TRBD1
CASSPFGTGDYEQYF
TGCGCCAGCAGCCCATTCGGGACAGGGGACTACGAGCAGTACTTC
>TRBV7-2|TRBJ1-5|.|.
CASSLVTGYQPQHF
TGTGCCAGCAGCTTAGTAACAGGATATCAGCCCCAGCATTTT
>TRBV5-1|TRBJ1-5|.|.
CASSLPWLQGHRYSNQPQHF
TGCGCCAGCAGCCTCCCCTGGCTACAGGGCCATAGATATAGCAATCAGCCCCAGCATTTT
>TRBV6-2/TRBV6-3|TRBJ1-1|.|.
CASSYSRGLNTEAFF
TGTGCCAGCAGTTACTCGCGGGGGTTGAACACTGAAGCTTTCTTT
>TRBV5-4|TRBJ2-2|.|TRBD1
CASNFGTVGAGELFF
TGTGCCAGCAACTTCGGGACAGTTGGCGCCGGGGAGCTGTTTTTT
>TRBV7-6|TRBJ1-6|few|TRBD1
CASSLEVGQKNSPLHF
TGTGCCAGCAGCTTAGAAGTGGGACAGAAAAATTCACCCCTCCACTTT
>TRBV27|TRBJ2-1|.|TRBD2
CASRASGSGNEQFF
TGTGCCAGCAGAGCTAGCGGGAGTGGGAATGAGCAGTTCTTC
>TRBV7-3|TRBJ2-3|.|TRBD2
CASSLTFPAGGF
TGTGCCAGCAGCTTAACGTTTCCAGCGGGGGGATTT
>TRBV6-5|TRBJ2-4|.|TRBD2
CASSTRGGAKNIQYF
TGTGCCAGCAGTACCCGGGGGGGGGCCAAAAACATTCAGTACTTC